This T cell receptor beta chain was found in a study of T cell clones after liver transplantation. Losses at the gene ends were 1 base for V and 4 bases for J; bases not matched to a gene: 5. The CDR3 covers 15 residues. Per germline, CDR1 SGHVS and CDR2 FNYEAQ. This clone has a handful of counts. TCRdb's table, derived via immunoSEQ multiplex PCR, lists solely in-frame clones and lacks some. The sample lists 60,000 or so clones, under 85% occurring once. The sequence came from a human patient who received a liver transplant. Some T cells may have come from the graft donor. This chain uses TRBV7-6 with TRBJ2-7; 9 bases match TRBD1. The sequencing here drew on CD4+ T cells from blood, taken at the 22-month timepoint. The CDR3 sequence is CASSLEQGAQYEQYF. In DNA, the CDR3 is TGTGCCAGCAGCTTAGAACAGGGGGCTCAATACGAGCAGTACTTC.